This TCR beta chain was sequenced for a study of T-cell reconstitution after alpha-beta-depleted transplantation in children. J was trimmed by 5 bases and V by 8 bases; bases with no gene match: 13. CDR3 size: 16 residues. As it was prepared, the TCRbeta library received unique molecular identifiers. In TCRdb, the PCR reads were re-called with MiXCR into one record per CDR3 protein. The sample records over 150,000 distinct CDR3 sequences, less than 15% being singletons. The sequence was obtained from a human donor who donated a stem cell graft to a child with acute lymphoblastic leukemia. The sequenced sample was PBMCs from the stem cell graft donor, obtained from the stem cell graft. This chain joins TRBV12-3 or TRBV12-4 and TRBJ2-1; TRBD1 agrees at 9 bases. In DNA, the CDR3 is TGTGCCAGCTCTTCTTCCGGGACAGGGATTCACAATGAGCAGTTCTTC. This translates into CASSSSGTGIHNEQFF.